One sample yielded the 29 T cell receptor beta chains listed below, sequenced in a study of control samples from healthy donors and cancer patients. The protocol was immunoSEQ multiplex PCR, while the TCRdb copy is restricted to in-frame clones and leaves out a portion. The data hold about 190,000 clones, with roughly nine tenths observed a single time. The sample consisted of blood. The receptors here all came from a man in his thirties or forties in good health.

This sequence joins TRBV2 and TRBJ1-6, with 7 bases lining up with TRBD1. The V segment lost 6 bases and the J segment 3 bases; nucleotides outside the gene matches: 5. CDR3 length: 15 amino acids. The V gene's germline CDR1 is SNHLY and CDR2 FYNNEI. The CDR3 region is CASRKQGDYNSPLHF. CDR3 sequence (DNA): TGTGCCAGCAGAAAGCAGGGGGACTATAATTCACCCCTCCACTTT.

CDR3 sequence reads: CASSYSRGGYSNQPQHF. The CDR3 DNA reads as TGTGCCAGCAGTTACTCGAGAGGGGGGTATAGCAATCAGCCCCAGCATTTT. The chain joins TRBV6-2 or TRBV6-3 to TRBJ1-5, with a tentative D call TRBD1 (6 bases). V was cut by 0 bases and J by 0 bases, with 12 bases left in between. The germline V gene encodes CDR1 MNHEY and CDR2 SVGEGT. This CDR3 is 17 amino acids long.

DNA of the CDR3: TGTGCCTGCCCCGGCCCCGGGGAGCTGTTTTTT. It specifies CACPGPGELFF. This chain connects TRBV30 to TRBJ2-2; D is uncertain. The germline V gene encodes CDR1 GTSNPN and CDR2 SVGIG (reference sequence). Trimming pared 6 bases from V and 6 bases from J, leaving 8 bases between. The CDR3 sequence is 11 residues long.

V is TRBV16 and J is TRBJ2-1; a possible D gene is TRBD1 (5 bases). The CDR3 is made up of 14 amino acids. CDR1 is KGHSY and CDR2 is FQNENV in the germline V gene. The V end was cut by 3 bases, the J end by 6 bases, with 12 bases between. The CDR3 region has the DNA TGTGCCAGCAGCCACTTGGACACCCGCAATGAGCAGTTCTTC. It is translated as CASSHLDTRNEQFF.

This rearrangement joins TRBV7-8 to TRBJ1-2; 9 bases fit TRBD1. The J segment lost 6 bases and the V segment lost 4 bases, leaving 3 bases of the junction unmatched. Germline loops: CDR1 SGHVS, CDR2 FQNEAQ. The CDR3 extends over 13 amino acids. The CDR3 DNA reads TGTGCCAGCAGCTCGGGACAGGGCGATGGCTACACCTTC. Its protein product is CASSSGQGDGYTF.

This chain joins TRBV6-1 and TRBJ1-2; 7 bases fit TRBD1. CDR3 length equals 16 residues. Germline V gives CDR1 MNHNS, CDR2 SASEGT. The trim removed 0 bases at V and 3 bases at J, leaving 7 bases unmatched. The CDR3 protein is CASSEAIRGSYYGYTF. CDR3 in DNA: TGTGCCAGCAGTGAAGCTATCAGGGGGTCCTACTATGGCTACACCTTC.

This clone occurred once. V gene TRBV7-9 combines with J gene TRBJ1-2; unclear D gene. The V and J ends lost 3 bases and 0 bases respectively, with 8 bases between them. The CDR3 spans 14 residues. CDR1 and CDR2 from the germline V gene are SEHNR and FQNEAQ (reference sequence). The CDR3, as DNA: TGTGCCAGCAGCTTTGGAGAATCTAACTATGGCTACACCTTC. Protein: CASSFGESNYGYTF. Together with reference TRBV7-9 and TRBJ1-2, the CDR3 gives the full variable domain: DTGVSQNPRHKITKRGQNVTFRCDPISEHNRLYWYRQTLGQGPEFLTYFQNEAQLEKSRLLSDRFSAERPKGSFSTLEIQRTEQGDSAMYLCASSFGESNYGYTFGSGTRLTVV.

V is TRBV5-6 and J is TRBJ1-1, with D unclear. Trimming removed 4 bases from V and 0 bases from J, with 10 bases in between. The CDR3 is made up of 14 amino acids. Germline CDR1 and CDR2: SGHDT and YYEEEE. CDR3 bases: TGTGCCAGCAGCCTCATCGAGGTGAACACTGAAGCTTTCTTT. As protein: CASSLIEVNTEAFF.

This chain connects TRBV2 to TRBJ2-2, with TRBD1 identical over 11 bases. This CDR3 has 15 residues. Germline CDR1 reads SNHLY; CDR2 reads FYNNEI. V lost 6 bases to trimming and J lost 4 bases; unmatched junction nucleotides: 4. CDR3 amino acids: CASRGTGGATGELFF. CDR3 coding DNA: TGTGCCAGCAGGGGGACAGGGGGTGCCACCGGGGAGCTGTTTTTT.

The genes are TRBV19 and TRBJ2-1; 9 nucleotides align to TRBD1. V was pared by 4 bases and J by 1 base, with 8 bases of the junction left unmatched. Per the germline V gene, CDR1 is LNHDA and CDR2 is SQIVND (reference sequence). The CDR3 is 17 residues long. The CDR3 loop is CASSKTPGQGSYNEQFF. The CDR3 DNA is TGTGCCAGTAGTAAGACCCCGGGACAGGGATCCTACAATGAGCAGTTCTTC.

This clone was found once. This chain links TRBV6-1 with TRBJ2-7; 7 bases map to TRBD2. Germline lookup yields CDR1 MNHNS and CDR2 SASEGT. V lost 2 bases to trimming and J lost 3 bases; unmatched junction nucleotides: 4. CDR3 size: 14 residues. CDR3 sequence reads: CASSELGLNYEQYF. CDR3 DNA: TGTGCCAGCAGTGAACTGGGACTAAACTACGAGCAGTACTTC.

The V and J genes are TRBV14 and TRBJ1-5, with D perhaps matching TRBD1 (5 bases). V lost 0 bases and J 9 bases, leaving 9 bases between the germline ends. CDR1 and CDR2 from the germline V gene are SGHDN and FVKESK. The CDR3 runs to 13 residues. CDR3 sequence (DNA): TGTGCCAGCAGCCAAGATTTTGGGGGGCCCCAGCATTTT. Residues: CASSQDFGGPQHF. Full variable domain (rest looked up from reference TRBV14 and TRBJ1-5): EAGVTQFPSHSVIEKGQTVTLRCDPISGHDNLYWYRRVMGKEIKFLLHFVKESKQDESGMPNNRFLAERTGGTYSTLKVQPAELEDSGVYFCASSQDFGGPQHFGDGTRLSIL.

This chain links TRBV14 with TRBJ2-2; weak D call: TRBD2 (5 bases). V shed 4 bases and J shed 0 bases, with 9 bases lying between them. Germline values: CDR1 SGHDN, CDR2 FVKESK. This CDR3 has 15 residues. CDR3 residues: CASSRGFANTGELFF. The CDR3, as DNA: TGTGCCAGCAGCCGCGGGTTTGCGAACACCGGGGAGCTGTTTTTT.

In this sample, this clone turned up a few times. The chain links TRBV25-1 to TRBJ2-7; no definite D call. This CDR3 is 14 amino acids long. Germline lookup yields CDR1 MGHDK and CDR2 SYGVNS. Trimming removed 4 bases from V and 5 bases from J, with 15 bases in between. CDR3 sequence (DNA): TGTGCCAGCAGTGCTCACGGATCCCAGGACGAGCAGTACTTC. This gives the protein CASSAHGSQDEQYF.

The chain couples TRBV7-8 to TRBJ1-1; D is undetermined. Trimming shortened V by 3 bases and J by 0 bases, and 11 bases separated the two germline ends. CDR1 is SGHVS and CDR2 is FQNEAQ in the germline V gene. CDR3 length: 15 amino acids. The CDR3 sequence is CASSFAQPMNTEAFF. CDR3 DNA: TGTGCCAGCAGCTTTGCACAGCCCATGAACACTGAAGCTTTCTTT. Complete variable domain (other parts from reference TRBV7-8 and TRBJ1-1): GAGVSQSPRYKVAKRGQDVALRCDPISGHVSLFWYQQALGQGPEFLTYFQNEAQLDKSGLPSDRFFAERPEGSVSTLKIQRTQQEDSAVYLCASSFAQPMNTEAFFGQGTRLTVV.

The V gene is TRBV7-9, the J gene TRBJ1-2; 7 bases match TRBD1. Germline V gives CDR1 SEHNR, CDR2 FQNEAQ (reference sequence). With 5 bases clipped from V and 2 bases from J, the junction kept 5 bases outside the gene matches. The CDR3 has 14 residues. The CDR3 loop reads CASSTGTENYGYTF. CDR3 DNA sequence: TGTGCCAGCAGCACCGGGACAGAGAACTATGGCTACACCTTC.

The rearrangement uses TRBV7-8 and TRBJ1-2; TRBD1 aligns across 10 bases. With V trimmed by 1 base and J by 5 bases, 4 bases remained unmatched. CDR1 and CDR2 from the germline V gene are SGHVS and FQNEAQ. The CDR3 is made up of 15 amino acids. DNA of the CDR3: TGTGCCAGCAGCTTAGTGACAGGGGGCCAATATGGCTACACCTTC. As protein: CASSLVTGGQYGYTF.

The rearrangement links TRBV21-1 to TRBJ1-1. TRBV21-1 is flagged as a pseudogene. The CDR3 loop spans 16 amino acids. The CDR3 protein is CASSKEAAEDLGGAFF. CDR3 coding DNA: TGTGCCAGCAGCAAGGAGGCGGCTGAAGACCTCGGAGGAGCTTTCTTT.

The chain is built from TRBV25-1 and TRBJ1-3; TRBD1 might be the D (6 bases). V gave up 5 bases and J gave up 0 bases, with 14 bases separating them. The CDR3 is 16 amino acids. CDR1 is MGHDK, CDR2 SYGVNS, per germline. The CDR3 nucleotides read TGTGCCAGCAGTTCCTTCGGGACAAGCTCTGGAAACACCATATATTTT. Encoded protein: CASSSFGTSSGNTIYF. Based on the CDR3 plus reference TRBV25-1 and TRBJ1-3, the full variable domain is EADIYQTPRYLVIGTGKKITLECSQTMGHDKMYWYQQDPGMELHLIHYSYGVNSTEKGDLSSESTVSRIRTEHFPLTLESARPSHTSQYLCASSSFGTSSGNTIYFGEGSWLTVV.

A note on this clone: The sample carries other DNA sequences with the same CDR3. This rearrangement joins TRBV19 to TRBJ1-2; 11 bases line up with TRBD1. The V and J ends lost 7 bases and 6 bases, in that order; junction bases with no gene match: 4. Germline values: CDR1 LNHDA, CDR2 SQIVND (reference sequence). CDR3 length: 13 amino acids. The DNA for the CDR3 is TGTGCCAGTACTCGGACAGGGGGCGATGGCTACACCTTC. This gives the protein CASTRTGGDGYTF.

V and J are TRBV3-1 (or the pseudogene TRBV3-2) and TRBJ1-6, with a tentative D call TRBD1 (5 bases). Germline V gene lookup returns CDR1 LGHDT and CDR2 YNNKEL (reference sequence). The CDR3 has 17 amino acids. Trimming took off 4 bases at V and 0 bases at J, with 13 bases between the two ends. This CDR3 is CASSLTSGGSYNSPLHF. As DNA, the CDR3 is TGTGCCAGCAGCCTTACCTCCGGGGGCTCCTATAATTCACCCCTCCACTTT.

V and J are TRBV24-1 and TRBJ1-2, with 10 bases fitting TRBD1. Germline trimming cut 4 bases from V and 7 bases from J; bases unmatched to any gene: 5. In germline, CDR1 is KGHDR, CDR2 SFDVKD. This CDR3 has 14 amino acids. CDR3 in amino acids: CATSDPDRGFGYTF. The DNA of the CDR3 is TGTGCCACCAGTGACCCGGACAGGGGGTTTGGCTACACCTTC.

The chain's CDR3 is CASSLGVGTGGWTNYGYTF. The CDR3 region has the DNA TGTGCCAGCAGCTTAGGAGTGGGGACCGGCGGCTGGACTAACTATGGCTACACCTTC. The rearrangement uses TRBV7-2 and TRBJ1-2, with D tentatively TRBD1 (5 bases). With 1 base removed from V and 0 bases from J, the gap between germline ends came to 21 bases. Germline-derived CDR1 and CDR2 are SGHTA and FQGNSA. This CDR3 region has 19 residues.

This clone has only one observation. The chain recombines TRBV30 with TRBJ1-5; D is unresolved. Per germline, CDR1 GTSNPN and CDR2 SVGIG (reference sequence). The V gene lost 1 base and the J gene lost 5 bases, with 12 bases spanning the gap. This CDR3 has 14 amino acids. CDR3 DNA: TGTGCCTGGAGTGCGATCGGGTCGCATCAGCCCCAGCATTTT. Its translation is CAWSAIGSHQPQHF.

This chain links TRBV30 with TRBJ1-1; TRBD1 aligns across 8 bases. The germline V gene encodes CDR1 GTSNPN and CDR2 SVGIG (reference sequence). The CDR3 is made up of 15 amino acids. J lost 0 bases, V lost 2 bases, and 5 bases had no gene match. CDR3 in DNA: TGTGCCTGGAGTCTCTGGACAGGGATGAACACTGAAGCTTTCTTT. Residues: CAWSLWTGMNTEAFF.

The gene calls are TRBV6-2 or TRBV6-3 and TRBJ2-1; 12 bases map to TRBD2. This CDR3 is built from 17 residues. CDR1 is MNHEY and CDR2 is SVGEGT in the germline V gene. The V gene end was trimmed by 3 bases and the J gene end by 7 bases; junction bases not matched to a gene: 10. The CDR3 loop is CASSYSRLAGGRNEQFF. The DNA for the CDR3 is TGTGCCAGCAGTTATTCGCGGCTAGCGGGGGGGCGGAATGAGCAGTTCTTC.

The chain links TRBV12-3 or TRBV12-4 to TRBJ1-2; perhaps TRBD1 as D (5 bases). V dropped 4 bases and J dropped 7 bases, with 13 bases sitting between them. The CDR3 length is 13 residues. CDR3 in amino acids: CASSSDWGPGYTF. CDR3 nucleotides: TGTGCCAGCAGTTCCGACTGGGGCCCTGGCTACACCTTC.

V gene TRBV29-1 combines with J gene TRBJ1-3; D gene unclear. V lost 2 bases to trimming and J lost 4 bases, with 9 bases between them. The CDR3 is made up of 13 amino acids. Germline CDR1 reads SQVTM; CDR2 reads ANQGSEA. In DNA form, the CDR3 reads TGCAGCGTTGAATACGGTTTCGGAAACACCATATATTTT. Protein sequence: CSVEYGFGNTIYF.

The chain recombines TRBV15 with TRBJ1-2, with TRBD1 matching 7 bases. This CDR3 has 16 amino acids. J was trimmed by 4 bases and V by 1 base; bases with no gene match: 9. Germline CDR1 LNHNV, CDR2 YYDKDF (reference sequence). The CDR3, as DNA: TGTGCCACCAGCAGAGGGGGGCGTGCAGGGGGCTATGGCTACACCTTC. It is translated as CATSRGGRAGGYGYTF.